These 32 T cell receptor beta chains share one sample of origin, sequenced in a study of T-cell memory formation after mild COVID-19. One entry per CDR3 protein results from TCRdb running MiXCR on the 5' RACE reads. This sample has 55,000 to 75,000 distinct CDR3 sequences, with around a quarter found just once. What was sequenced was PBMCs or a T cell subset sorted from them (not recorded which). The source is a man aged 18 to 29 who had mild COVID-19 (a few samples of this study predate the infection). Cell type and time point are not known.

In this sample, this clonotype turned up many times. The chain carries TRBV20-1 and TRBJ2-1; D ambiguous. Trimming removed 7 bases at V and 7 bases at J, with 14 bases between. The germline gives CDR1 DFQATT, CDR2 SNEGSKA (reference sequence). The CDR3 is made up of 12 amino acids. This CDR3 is CSGPDQGNEQFF. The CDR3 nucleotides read TGCAGTGGTCCCGACCAAGGGAATGAGCAGTTCTTC.

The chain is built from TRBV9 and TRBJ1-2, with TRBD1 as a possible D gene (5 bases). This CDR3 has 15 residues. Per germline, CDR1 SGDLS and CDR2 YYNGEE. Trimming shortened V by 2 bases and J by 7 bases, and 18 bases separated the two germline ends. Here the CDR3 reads CASSVAGTNKIGYTF. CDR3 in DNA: TGTGCCAGCAGCGTTGCCGGGACTAATAAGATTGGCTACACCTTC.

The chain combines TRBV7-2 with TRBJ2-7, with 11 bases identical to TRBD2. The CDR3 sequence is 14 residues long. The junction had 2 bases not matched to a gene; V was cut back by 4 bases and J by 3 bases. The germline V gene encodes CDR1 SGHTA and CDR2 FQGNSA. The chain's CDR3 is CASSSGTSGYEQYF. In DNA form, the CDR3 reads TGTGCCAGCAGCTCCGGGACTAGCGGCTACGAGCAGTACTTC.

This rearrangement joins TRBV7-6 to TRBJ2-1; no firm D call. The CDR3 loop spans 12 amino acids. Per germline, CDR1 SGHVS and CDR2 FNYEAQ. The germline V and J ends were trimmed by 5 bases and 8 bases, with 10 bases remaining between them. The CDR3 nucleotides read TGTGCCAGCAGCACCGACCAGGATGAGCAGTTCTTC. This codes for CASSTDQDEQFF. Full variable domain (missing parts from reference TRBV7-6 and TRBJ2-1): GAGVSQSPRYKVTKRGQDVALRCDPISGHVSLYWYRQALGQGPEFLTYFNYEAQQDKSGLPNDRFSAERPEGSISTLTIQRTEQRDSAMYRCASSTDQDEQFFGPGTRLTVL.

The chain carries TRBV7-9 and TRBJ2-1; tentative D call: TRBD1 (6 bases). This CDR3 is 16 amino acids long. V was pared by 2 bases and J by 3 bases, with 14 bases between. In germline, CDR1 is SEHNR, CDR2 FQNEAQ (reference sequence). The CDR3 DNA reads TGTGCCAGCAGCTTAACAGGGCTCACAGTCTACAATGAGCAGTTCTTC. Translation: CASSLTGLTVYNEQFF.

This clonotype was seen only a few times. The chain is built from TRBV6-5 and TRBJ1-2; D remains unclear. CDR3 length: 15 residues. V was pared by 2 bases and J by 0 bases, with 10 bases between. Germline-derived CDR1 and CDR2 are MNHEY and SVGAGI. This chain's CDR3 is CASSYRQASNYGYTF. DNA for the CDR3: TGTGCCAGCAGTTACCGGCAGGCCTCTAACTATGGCTACACCTTC.

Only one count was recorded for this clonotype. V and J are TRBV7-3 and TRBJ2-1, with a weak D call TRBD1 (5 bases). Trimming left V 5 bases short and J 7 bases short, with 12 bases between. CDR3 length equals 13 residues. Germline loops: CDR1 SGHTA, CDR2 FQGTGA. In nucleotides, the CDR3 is TGTGCCAGCAGCCAGGGTCCAAAAAATGAGCAGTTCTTC. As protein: CASSQGPKNEQFF.

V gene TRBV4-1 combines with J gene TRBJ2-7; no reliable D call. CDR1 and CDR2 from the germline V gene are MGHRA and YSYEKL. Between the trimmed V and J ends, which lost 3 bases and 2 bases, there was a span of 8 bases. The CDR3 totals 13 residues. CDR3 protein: CASSQEPTYEQYF. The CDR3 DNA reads TGCGCCAGCAGCCAGGAACCTACCTACGAGCAGTACTTC.

The CDR3 DNA sequence: TGTGCCAGCAGCTTATCGGGGGCTGGCGAGCAGTACTTC. It codes for CASSLSGAGEQYF. The chain is built from TRBV7-9 and TRBJ2-7; D is possibly TRBD1 or TRBD2 (6 bases each). Trimming left V 2 bases short and J 6 bases short, with 11 bases between. The CDR3 consists of 13 residues. Germline CDR1 reads SEHNR; CDR2 reads FQNEAQ (reference sequence).

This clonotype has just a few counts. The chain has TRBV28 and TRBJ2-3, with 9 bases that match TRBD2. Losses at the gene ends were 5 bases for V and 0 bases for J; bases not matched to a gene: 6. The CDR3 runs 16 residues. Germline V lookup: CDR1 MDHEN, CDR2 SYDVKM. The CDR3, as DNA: TGTGCCAGCAGTCCCCGCGGGAGGGGGAGCACAGATACGCAGTATTTT. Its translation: CASSPRGRGSTDTQYF.

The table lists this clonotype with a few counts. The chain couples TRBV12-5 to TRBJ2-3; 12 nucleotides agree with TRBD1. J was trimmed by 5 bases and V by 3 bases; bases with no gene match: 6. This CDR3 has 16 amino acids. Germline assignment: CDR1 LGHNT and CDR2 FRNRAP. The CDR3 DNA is TGTGCTAGTGGTTTCGGGACAGGGGGCGCGGGAGATACGCAGTATTTT. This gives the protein CASGFGTGGAGDTQYF.

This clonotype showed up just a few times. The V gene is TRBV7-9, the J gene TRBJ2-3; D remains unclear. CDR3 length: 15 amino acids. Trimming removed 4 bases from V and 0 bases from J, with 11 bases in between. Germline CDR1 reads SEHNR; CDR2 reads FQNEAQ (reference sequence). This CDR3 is CASSSSASSTDTQYF. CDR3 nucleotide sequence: TGTGCCAGCAGCTCGAGCGCATCTAGCACAGATACGCAGTATTTT.

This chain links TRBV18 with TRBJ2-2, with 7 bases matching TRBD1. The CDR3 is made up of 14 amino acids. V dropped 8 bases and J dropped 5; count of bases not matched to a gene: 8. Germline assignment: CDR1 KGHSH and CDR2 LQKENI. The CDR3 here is CASRGQRWTGELFF. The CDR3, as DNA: TGTGCCAGCCGGGGACAGCGATGGACCGGGGAGCTGTTTTTT. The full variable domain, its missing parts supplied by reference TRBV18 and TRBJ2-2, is NAGVMQNPRHLVRRRGQEARLRCSPMKGHSHVYWYRQLPEEGLKFMVYLQKENIIDESGMPKERFSAEFPKEGPSILRIQQVVRGDSAAYFCASRGQRWTGELFFGEGSRLTVL.

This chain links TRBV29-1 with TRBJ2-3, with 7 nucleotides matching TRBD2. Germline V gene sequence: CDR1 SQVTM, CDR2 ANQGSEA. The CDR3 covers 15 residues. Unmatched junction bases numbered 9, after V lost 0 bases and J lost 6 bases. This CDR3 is CSVEEGGTDSDTQYF. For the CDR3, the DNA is TGCAGCGTTGAAGAGGGGGGGACGGACTCCGATACGCAGTATTTT.

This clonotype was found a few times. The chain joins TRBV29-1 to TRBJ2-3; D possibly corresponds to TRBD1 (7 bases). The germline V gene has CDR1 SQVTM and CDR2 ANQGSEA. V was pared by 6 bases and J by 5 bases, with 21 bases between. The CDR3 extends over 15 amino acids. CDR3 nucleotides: TGCAGCGTCGAGGAGGCGGACAGGAGGGGAGATACGCAGTATTTT. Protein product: CSVEEADRRGDTQYF.

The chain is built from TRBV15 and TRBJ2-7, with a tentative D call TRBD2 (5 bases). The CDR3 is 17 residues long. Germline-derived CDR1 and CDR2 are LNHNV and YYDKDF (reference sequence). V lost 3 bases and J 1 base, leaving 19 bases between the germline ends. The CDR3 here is CATSSTKVGGGSYEQYV. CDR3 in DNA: TGTGCCACCAGCAGCACAAAGGTGGGCGGAGGATCCTACGAGCAGTACGTC.

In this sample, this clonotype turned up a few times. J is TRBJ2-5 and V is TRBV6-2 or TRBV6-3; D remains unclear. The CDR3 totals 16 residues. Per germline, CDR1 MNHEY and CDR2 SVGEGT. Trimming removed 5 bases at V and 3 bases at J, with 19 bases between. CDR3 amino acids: CASSNYREASEETQYF. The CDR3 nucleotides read TGTGCCAGCAGTAATTACCGCGAGGCCTCCGAAGAGACCCAGTACTTC.

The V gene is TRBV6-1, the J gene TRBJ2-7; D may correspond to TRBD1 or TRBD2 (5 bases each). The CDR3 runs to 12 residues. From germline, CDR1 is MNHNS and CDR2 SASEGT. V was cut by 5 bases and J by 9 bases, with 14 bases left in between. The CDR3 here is CASSPRGVWQYF. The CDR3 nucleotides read TGTGCCAGCAGTCCGAGAGGGGTATGGCAGTACTTC.

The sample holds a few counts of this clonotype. The CDR3 DNA is TGCGCCAGCAGCCAAGAACGGCAGGCCCCCGCCGGGGATGCTTTCTTT. Translated: CASSQERQAPAGDAFF. The chain couples TRBV4-1 to TRBJ1-1; unclear D gene. Trimming took 0 bases from V and 11 from J, leaving 22 bases between them. In germline, CDR1 is MGHRA, CDR2 YSYEKL. CDR3 length: 16 amino acids.

CDR3 residues: CASSDSASGGADTQYF. CDR3 DNA sequence: TGTGCCAGCAGTGACTCGGCTAGCGGGGGAGCAGATACGCAGTATTTT. The chain couples TRBV6-4 to TRBJ2-3; the match to TRBD2 covers 10 bases. CDR1 is MRHNA and CDR2 is SNTAGT in the germline V gene. This CDR3 has 16 residues. The V gene end was trimmed by 0 bases and the J gene end by 4 bases; junction bases not matched to a gene: 4.

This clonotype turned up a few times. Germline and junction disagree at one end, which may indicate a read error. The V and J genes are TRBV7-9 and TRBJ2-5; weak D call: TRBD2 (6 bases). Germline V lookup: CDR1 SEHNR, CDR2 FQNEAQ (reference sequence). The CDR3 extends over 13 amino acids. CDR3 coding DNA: TGTGCCAGCGGACTACCGACCCAAGTGACCCAGTACTTC. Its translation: CASGLPTQVTQYF.

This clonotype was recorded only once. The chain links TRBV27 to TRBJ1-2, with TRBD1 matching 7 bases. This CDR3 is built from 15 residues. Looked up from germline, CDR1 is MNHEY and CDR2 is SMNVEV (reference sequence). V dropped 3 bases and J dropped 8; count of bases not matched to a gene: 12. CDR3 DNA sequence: TGTGCCAGCAGTTTCCAAGGGGGCGCGTATGTAGGCTACACCTTC. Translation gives CASSFQGGAYVGYTF.

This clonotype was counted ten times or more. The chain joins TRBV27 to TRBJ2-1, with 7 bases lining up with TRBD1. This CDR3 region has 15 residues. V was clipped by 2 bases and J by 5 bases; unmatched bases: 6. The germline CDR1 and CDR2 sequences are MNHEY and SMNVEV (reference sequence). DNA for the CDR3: TGTGCCAGCAGTTTAAATTGGGACAGAAACAATGAGCAGTTCTTC. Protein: CASSLNWDRNNEQFF.

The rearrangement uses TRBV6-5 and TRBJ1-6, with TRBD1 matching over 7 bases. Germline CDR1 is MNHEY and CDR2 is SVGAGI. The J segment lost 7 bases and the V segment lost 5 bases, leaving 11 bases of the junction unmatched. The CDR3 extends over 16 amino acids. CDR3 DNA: TGTGCCAGCAGTGCGACAGGGTCCGGGGTGAATTCACCCCTCCACTTT. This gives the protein CASSATGSGVNSPLHF.

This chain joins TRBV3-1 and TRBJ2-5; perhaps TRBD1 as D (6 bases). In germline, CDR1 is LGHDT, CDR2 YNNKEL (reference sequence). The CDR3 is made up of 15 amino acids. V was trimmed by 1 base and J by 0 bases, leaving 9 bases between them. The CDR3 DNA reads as TGTGCCAGCAGCCAAGGTTCAGGGGACCAAGAGACCCAGTACTTC. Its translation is CASSQGSGDQETQYF.

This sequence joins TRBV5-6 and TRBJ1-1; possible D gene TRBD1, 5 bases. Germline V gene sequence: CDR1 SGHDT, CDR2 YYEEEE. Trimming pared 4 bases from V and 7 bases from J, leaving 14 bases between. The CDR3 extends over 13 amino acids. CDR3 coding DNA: TGTGCCAGCAGCGATACCATGGGGGTTGAAGCTTTCTTT. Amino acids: CASSDTMGVEAFF.

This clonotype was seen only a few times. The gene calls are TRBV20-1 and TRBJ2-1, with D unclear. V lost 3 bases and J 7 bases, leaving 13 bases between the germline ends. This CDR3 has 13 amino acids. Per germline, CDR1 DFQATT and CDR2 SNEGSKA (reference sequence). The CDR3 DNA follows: TGCAGTGCTAGGGCCCCCGACTGGAATGAGCAGTTCTTC. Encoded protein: CSARAPDWNEQFF.

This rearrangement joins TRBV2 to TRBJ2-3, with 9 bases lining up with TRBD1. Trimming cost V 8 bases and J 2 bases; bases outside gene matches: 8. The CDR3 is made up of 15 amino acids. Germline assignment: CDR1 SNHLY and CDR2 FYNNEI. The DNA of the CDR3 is TGTGCCAGCCGGGGGGACAGGGAAATCACAGATACGCAGTATTTT. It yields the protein CASRGDREITDTQYF.

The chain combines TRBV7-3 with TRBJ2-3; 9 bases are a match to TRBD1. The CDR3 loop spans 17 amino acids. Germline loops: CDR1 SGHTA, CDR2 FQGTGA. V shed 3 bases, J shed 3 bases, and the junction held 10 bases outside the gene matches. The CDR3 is CASSLASGGQGTDTQYF. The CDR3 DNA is TGTGCCAGCAGCTTGGCCTCCGGAGGACAGGGGACAGATACGCAGTATTTT.

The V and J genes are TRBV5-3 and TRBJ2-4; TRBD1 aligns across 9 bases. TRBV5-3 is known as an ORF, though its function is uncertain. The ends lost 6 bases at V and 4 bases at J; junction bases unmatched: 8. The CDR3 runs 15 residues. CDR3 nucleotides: TGTGCCAGAACCCGATCCGGGACAGGGAAAAACATTCAGTACTTC. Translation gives CARTRSGTGKNIQYF.

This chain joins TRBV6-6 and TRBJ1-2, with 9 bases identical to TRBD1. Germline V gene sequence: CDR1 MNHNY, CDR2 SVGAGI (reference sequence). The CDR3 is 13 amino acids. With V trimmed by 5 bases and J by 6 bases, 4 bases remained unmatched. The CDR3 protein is CASSTRTGDGYTF. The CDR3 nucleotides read TGTGCCAGCAGTACGCGGACAGGGGATGGCTACACCTTC.

The CDR3 sequence: CASSPGAGLAGEFSYEQYF. CDR3 coding DNA: TGTGCCAGCAGCCCTGGAGCGGGACTAGCGGGGGAGTTCTCCTACGAGCAGTACTTC. This chain joins TRBV4-2 and TRBJ2-7, with 14 bases lining up with TRBD2. CDR3 length: 19 amino acids. CDR1 is LGHNA, CDR2 YNFKEQ, per germline. The junction had 11 bases not matched to a gene; V was cut back by 4 bases and J by 0 bases.